The present entry profiles one T cell receptor (beta chain) with its context. Its antigen is not identified. Naive CD45RA+ and memory CD45RA-negative subsets were split from CD4+ cells. Sorted-subset replicate PCRs used 200 ng DNA, roughly 28,000 T cell genomes. The method was immunoSEQ multiplex PCR; TCRdb's version includes in-frame clones alone and lacks a portion of them. The data contain around 2.5 million clones, approximately 93% of them singletons. The data stem from a study of shared clonotypes between healthy human individuals. Overall study context: With ages of 18 to 49, the donors were a couple of women and a few men. Broader study findings: Across four donors, naive CD4 shared 5% to 6.5%, naive CD8 under 4%, memory CD4 roughly 2.3%, memory CD8 around 0.42%.

The germline V gene encodes CDR1 SGHTA and CDR2 FQGTGA. The CDR3 sequence is 12 residues long. Trimming removed 7 bases from V and 10 bases from J, with 16 bases in between. The sample was naive CD4+ T cells from PBMCs. Subset indicated: CD45RA+ positively selected. The clonotype comes from a man younger than 35 in good health. Some clones in this sample may be carry-over from other donors' samples. The chain has TRBV7-3 and TRBJ2-5; D might be TRBD2 (6 bases). The CDR3 here is CASTSSPGVQYF. The DNA of the CDR3 is TGTGCCAGCACTTCCTCTCCGGGGGTCCAGTACTTC. Looking up the rest from reference TRBV7-3 and TRBJ2-5 gives the full variable domain: GAGVSQTPSNKVTEKGKYVELRCDPISGHTALYWYRQSLGQGPEFLIYFQGTGAADDSGLPNDRFFAVRPEGSVSTLKIQRTERGDSAVYLCASTSSPGVQYFGPGTRLLVL.